The 30 T cell receptor beta chains below were found in one sample sequenced in a study of human T cells and chemical hapten exposure. TCRdb reprocessed the RACE reads with MiXCR, giving one entry per CDR3 protein. This sample has around 260,000 distinct CDR3 sequences, with around 9.3% found just once. Time point indicated: pre-sensitization, week 0. Treatment indicated: therapeutic diphenylcyclopropenone sensitization with weekly scalp DPC. The sequenced sample was whole blood, obtained in connection with sensitization to the hapten diphenylcyclopropenone (DPC). All receptors come from a woman aged 40 to 50 with alopecia areata. Some clones in this sample may be carry-over from other donors' samples.

This clonotype has a handful of counts. The CDR3 sequence is CATSISDREAFF. The CDR3 DNA reads as TGTGCCACCTCGATAAGCGACAGGGAAGCTTTCTTT. This rearrangement joins TRBV28 to TRBJ1-1, with D tentatively TRBD1 (6 bases). CDR1 is MDHEN and CDR2 is SYDVKM in the germline V gene. Trimming shortened V by 10 bases and J by 8 bases, and 17 bases separated the two germline ends. The CDR3 loop spans 12 amino acids.

The CDR3 DNA is TGTGCCAGCAGTGAAGAGGAGGCGGGTTTGGGGGGTGAGCAGTACTTC. It specifies CASSEEEAGLGGEQYF. This chain links TRBV6-1 with TRBJ2-7, with D possibly TRBD2 on 6 matching bases. Trimming removed 1 base at V and 7 bases at J, with 20 bases between. The CDR3 runs 16 residues. Germline-derived CDR1 and CDR2 are MNHNS and SASEGT.

Points on this clonotype: A clone one base away is much larger, so this may be a read error. The rearrangement links TRBV12-3 or TRBV12-4 to TRBJ1-1; D not certain. The CDR3 loop spans 14 amino acids. The CDR3 reads CTSSFGLSGTEAFF. CDR3 DNA sequence: TGTACCAGCAGTTTTGGGTTATCGGGTACTGAAGCTTTCTTT.

In its sample, this clonotype was seen a few times. CDR3 nucleotides: TGTGCCATCTGGTCAAATAGCGGGGGATACAATGAGCAGTTCTTC. Its translation is CAIWSNSGGYNEQFF. The chain couples TRBV10-3 to TRBJ2-1; 9 nucleotides agree with TRBD2. This CDR3 region has 15 residues. Germline V gene lookup returns CDR1 ENHRY and CDR2 SYGVKD. After removal of 8 bases from V and 4 bases from J, the junction contained 9 bases not matched to a gene.

This clonotype occurred a few times. V gene TRBV6-5 combines with J gene TRBJ1-3; D is undetermined. The CDR3 loop spans 15 amino acids. Germline V CDR1 and CDR2: MNHEY, SVGAGI. V lost 2 bases, J lost 0 bases, and 8 bases lay in between. Here the CDR3 reads CASSYGPLSGNTIYF. In nucleotides, the CDR3 is TGTGCCAGCAGTTACGGGCCCCTCTCTGGAAACACCATATATTTT.

The rearrangement links TRBV6-5 to TRBJ1-4; the D gene is possibly TRBD1 (5 bases). V dropped 0 bases and J dropped 3 bases, with 17 bases sitting between them. In germline, CDR1 is MNHEY, CDR2 SVGAGI. This CDR3 is 18 amino acids long. CDR3 amino acids: CASSYSWGFGTANEKLFF. The DNA for the CDR3 is TGTGCCAGCAGTTACTCGTGGGGTTTTGGGACGGCTAATGAAAAACTGTTTTTT.

This clonotype has a handful of counts. The chain uses TRBV28 and TRBJ2-7, with TRBD2 matching over 8 bases. With V trimmed by 5 bases and J by 2 bases, 8 bases remained unmatched. The CDR3 is 15 residues long. Germline values: CDR1 MDHEN, CDR2 SYDVKM. The CDR3 region has the DNA TGTGCCAGCAGTCCTGGAGGAGCGGGGGCCTACGAGCAGTACTTC. This gives the protein CASSPGGAGAYEQYF. Full variable domain (rest looked up from reference TRBV28 and TRBJ2-7): DVKVTQSSRYLVKRTGEKVFLECVQDMDHENMFWYRQDPGLGLRLIYFSYDVKMKEKGDIPEGYSVSREKKERFSLILESASTNQTSMYLCASSPGGAGAYEQYFGPGTRLTVT.

The rearrangement joins TRBV5-1 to TRBJ2-1, with D perhaps TRBD2 (5 bases). This CDR3 has 14 residues. Trimming left V 0 bases short and J 7 bases short, with 11 bases between. The germline gives CDR1 SGHRS, CDR2 YFSETQ. CDR3 loop: CASSLGSEWNEQFF. The CDR3 DNA sequence: TGCGCCAGCAGCTTGGGTAGCGAGTGGAATGAGCAGTTCTTC.

The V call is TRBV7-9, the J call TRBJ2-3; D remains unclear. The CDR3 is made up of 12 amino acids. The V and J ends lost 1 base and 9 bases respectively, with 8 bases between them. The germline V gene has CDR1 SEHNR and CDR2 FQNEAQ (reference sequence). In DNA form, the CDR3 reads TGTGCCAGCAGCTTAGATGGAAGGACGCAGTATTTT. It codes for CASSLDGRTQYF.

This clonotype was counted between two and nine times. The V and J genes are TRBV6-5 and TRBJ1-1; tentatively, D is TRBD1 (6 bases). The CDR3 spans 19 residues. CDR1 MNHEY and CDR2 SVGAGI come from the germline V gene. The ends were cut back, 0 bases at V and 0 bases at J, with 20 bases in the middle. The DNA for the CDR3 is TGTGCCAGCAGTTACTCGATGTCGGGGCAGGGGCCTGTGAACACTGAAGCTTTCTTT. Translated: CASSYSMSGQGPVNTEAFF.

The chain combines TRBV29-1 with TRBJ2-1; no reliable D call. This CDR3 is built from 12 residues. The germline V gene encodes CDR1 SQVTM and CDR2 ANQGSEA. V shed 5 bases and J shed 5 bases, with 10 bases lying between them. The CDR3 nucleotides are TGCAGCGTTTTAAAAAGCAACAATGAGCAGTTCTTC. Residues: CSVLKSNNEQFF.

The chain couples TRBV2 to TRBJ2-7; D is unresolved. Between the trimmed V and J ends, which lost 1 base and 6 bases, there was a span of 7 bases. The CDR3 consists of 12 residues. CDR1 and CDR2 from the germline V gene are SNHLY and FYNNEI. Here the CDR3 DNA reads TGTGCCAGCAGTGAAGAGGGTCGCGAGCAGTACTTC. Its protein product is CASSEEGREQYF.

There are a few counts of this clonotype. The rearrangement uses TRBV5-6 and TRBJ1-4; tentatively, D is TRBD1 (5 bases). Trimming cost V 3 bases and J 4 bases, with 13 bases left between them. Germline CDR1 reads SGHDT; CDR2 reads YYEEEE. CDR3 length equals 15 residues. This chain's CDR3 is CASSSAGRVNEKLFF. The CDR3 coding sequence is TGTGCCAGCAGCTCGGCGGGACGGGTTAATGAAAAACTGTTTTTT.

This clonotype has more than one count but fewer than ten. V gene TRBV5-1 combines with J gene TRBJ2-1, with 7 bases that match TRBD1. This CDR3 contains 13 residues. The V gene's germline CDR1 is SGHRS and CDR2 YFSETQ. J lost 8 bases, V lost 2 bases, and 4 bases had no gene match. CDR3 residues: CASSFGTADEQFF. As DNA, the CDR3 is TGCGCCAGCAGCTTCGGGACAGCCGATGAGCAGTTCTTC.

This clonotype occurred a few times. The chain carries TRBV7-2 and TRBJ2-7, with TRBD2 identical over 9 bases. The CDR3 consists of 17 residues. With 3 bases clipped from V and 6 bases from J, the junction kept 15 bases outside the gene matches. Germline V gene lookup returns CDR1 SGHTA and CDR2 FQGNSA. The CDR3 nucleotides read TGTGCCAGCAGCTTTAACGGAGGCGGGAGAGCGGGAGGCGAGCAGTACTTC. Residues: CASSFNGGGRAGGEQYF.

The sample holds a few counts of this clonotype. This rearrangement joins TRBV7-9 to TRBJ2-7; D unresolved. This CDR3 has 16 residues. V lost 4 bases, J lost 0 bases, and 16 bases lay in between. The germline V gene encodes CDR1 SEHNR and CDR2 FQNEAQ (reference sequence). Here the CDR3 reads CASSSTRTTISYEQYF. The CDR3 region has the DNA TGTGCCAGCAGCTCTACTCGAACCACAATCTCCTACGAGCAGTACTTC. The full variable domain, completed using reference TRBV7-9 and TRBJ2-7, is DTGVSQNPRHKITKRGQNVTFRCDPISEHNRLYWYRQTLGQGPEFLTYFQNEAQLEKSRLLSDRFSAERPKGSFSTLEIQRTEQGDSAMYLCASSSTRTTISYEQYFGPGTRLTVT.

This clonotype was detected only a few times. The V and J genes are TRBV7-2 and TRBJ2-3; the match to TRBD2 covers 12 bases. The V gene end was trimmed by 0 bases and the J gene end by 5 bases; junction bases not matched to a gene: 9. In germline, CDR1 is SGHTA, CDR2 FQGNSA. The CDR3 spans 18 residues. CDR3 sequence reads: CASSLAGVGLAGLDTQYF. DNA of the CDR3: TGTGCCAGCAGCTTAGCGGGGGTTGGACTAGCGGGATTAGATACGCAGTATTTT.

This clonotype has ten or more counts. The rearrangement uses TRBV28 and TRBJ2-7, with 11 nucleotides matching TRBD2. V shed 6 bases, J shed 0 bases, and the junction held 16 bases outside the gene matches. Per germline, CDR1 MDHEN and CDR2 SYDVKM. The CDR3 is made up of 19 amino acids. In DNA form, the CDR3 reads TGTGCCAGCAGACGGCCCGGGACTAGCGGAAGGGGGGTCTCCTACGAGCAGTACTTC. As protein: CASRRPGTSGRGVSYEQYF.

This chain joins TRBV12-3 or TRBV12-4 and TRBJ2-3; TRBD1 aligns across 9 bases. V was clipped by 4 bases and J by 1 base; unmatched bases: 9. The CDR3 has 17 residues. CDR3 residues: CASSSWDREVGTDTQYF. The CDR3 bases are TGTGCCAGCAGTTCGTGGGACAGGGAAGTGGGCACAGATACGCAGTATTTT.

The sample holds many counts of this clonotype. The chain joins TRBV27 to TRBJ2-7, with D perhaps matching TRBD1 (6 bases). This CDR3 has 14 amino acids. Germline CDR1 is MNHEY and CDR2 is SMNVEV (reference sequence). The germline V and J ends were trimmed by 3 bases and 6 bases, with 15 bases remaining between them. The CDR3 reads CASSFLRGSAEQYF. The CDR3 bases are TGTGCCAGCAGTTTCCTCAGGGGATCAGCCGAGCAGTACTTC.

V and J are TRBV29-1 and TRBJ2-3; 10 bases are a match to TRBD2. CDR1 is SQVTM, CDR2 ANQGSEA, per germline. J was trimmed by 3 bases and V by 4 bases; bases with no gene match: 7. The CDR3 consists of 15 residues. CDR3 loop: CSVVRLAGATDTQYF. The CDR3 nucleotides are TGCAGCGTTGTACGGCTAGCGGGAGCAACAGATACGCAGTATTTT.

Many counts were recorded for this clonotype. This chain joins TRBV7-9 and TRBJ2-3; 8 bases are a match to TRBD2. The CDR3 has 15 amino acids. V gave up 2 bases and J gave up 0 bases; unmatched junction bases: 1. The germline V gene encodes CDR1 SEHNR and CDR2 FQNEAQ (reference sequence). The CDR3 region is CASSLLAGSTDTQYF. CDR3 sequence (DNA): TGTGCCAGCAGCTTACTAGCGGGTAGCACAGATACGCAGTATTTT.

This clonotype was picked up many times. The chain links TRBV10-2 to TRBJ2-1, with D maybe TRBD1 (6 bases). The CDR3 covers 15 residues. Looked up from germline, CDR1 is WSHSY and CDR2 is SAAADI. Deletions cut 5 bases from V and 7 bases from J, with 18 bases between. The CDR3 is CASSNRETGRNEQFF. CDR3 nucleotides: TGCGCCAGCAGTAACCGAGAGACAGGACGTAATGAGCAGTTCTTC.

This clonotype was counted between two and nine times. The rearrangement joins TRBV29-1 to TRBJ2-2; D uncertain. Trimming shortened V by 6 bases and J by 4 bases, and 9 bases separated the two germline ends. Germline CDR1 is SQVTM and CDR2 is ANQGSEA. The CDR3 has 12 amino acids. CDR3: CSVVTSTGELFF. Here the CDR3 DNA reads TGCAGCGTCGTGACCTCCACCGGGGAGCTGTTTTTT.

This chain connects TRBV6-5 to TRBJ1-5; no firm D call. Looked up from germline, CDR1 is MNHEY and CDR2 is SVGAGI. Trimming shortened V by 5 bases and J by 5 bases, and 13 bases separated the two germline ends. The CDR3 totals 14 residues. This chain's CDR3 is CASSVSTWDQPQHF. The CDR3 nucleotides are TGTGCCAGCAGTGTCTCCACTTGGGATCAGCCCCAGCATTTT.

The chain has TRBV7-9 and TRBJ2-7; TRBD2 might be the D (6 bases). The CDR3 has 13 residues. Germline loops: CDR1 SEHNR, CDR2 FQNEAQ (reference sequence). Trimming took off 5 bases at V and 2 bases at J, with 10 bases between the two ends. The CDR3 reads CASSRPGAYEQYF. The CDR3 DNA reads TGTGCCAGCAGCCGACCGGGGGCCTACGAGCAGTACTTC.

This clonotype has more than one count but fewer than ten. The CDR3 region has the DNA TGTGCCAGCAGCTTTAGCGGGGGCTCTTACAATGAGCAGTTCTTC. This encodes CASSFSGGSYNEQFF. The V and J genes are TRBV7-2 and TRBJ2-1; TRBD2 agrees at 9 bases. The CDR3 totals 15 residues. Germline lookup yields CDR1 SGHTA and CDR2 FQGNSA. Trimming cost V 3 bases and J 4 bases; bases outside gene matches: 4.

The chain couples TRBV28 to TRBJ1-2, with 7 bases that match TRBD1. Germline CDR1 and CDR2: MDHEN and SYDVKM. After removal of 10 bases from V and 8 bases from J, the junction contained 7 bases not matched to a gene. The CDR3 sequence is 11 residues long. The CDR3: CATKTGRGYTF. As DNA, the CDR3 is TGTGCCACGAAGACAGGGAGAGGCTACACCTTC.

DNA for the CDR3: TGTGCCACCAGCAGAGATGTGCACACAACTAATGAAAAACTGTTTTTT. Translated, it gives CATSRDVHTTNEKLFF. The V and J genes are TRBV15 and TRBJ1-4; the D is unclear. The V and J ends lost 0 bases and 0 bases respectively, with 8 bases between them. The CDR3 contains 16 residues. Per the germline V gene, CDR1 is LNHNV and CDR2 is YYDKDF (reference sequence).

This clonotype came up a few times. The J gene is TRBJ2-7, the V gene TRBV20-1, with D hard to call. Trimming left V 0 bases short and J 3 bases short, with 9 bases between. Germline loops: CDR1 DFQATT, CDR2 SNEGSKA (reference sequence). The CDR3 is 13 amino acids. For the CDR3, the DNA is TGCAGTGCTAGAGAACCTTTCTACTACGAGCAGTACTTC. This gives the protein CSAREPFYYEQYF.